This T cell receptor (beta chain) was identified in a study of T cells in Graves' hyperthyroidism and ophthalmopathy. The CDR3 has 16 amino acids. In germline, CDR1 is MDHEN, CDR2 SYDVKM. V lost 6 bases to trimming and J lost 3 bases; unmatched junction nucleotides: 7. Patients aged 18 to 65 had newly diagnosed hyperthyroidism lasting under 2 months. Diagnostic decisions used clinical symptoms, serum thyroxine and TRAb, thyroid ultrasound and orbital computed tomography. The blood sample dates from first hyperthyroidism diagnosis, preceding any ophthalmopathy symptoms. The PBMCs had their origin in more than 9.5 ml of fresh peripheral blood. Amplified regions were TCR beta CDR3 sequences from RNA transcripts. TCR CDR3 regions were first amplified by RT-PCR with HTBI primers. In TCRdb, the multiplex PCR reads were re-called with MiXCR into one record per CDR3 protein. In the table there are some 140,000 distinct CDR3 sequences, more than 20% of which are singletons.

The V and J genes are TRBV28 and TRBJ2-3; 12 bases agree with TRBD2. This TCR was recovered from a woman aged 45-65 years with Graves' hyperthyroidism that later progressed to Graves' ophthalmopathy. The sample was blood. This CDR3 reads CASRTQLAGGTDTQYF. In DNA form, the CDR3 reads TGTGCCAGCAGAACACAACTAGCGGGAGGAACAGATACGCAGTATTTT. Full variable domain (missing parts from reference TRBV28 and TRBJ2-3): DVKVTQSSRYLVKRTGEKVFLECVQDMDHENMFWYRQDPGLGLRLIYFSYDVKMKEKGDIPEGYSVSREKKERFSLILESASTNQTSMYLCASRTQLAGGTDTQYFGPGTRLTVL.